Listed below are T cell receptor beta chains from one sample, sequenced in a study of blood T cell repertoires in COVID-19. Clones were read by immunoSEQ multiplex PCR, and TCRdb kept only the in-frame ones, dropping some. The repertoire holds roughly 200,000 clones, with 70% to 90% as singletons. Material for sequencing was PBMCs or T cells enriched from blood (not recorded which). The receptors derive from a woman in her twenties or thirties who had been exposed to COVID-19. Both conserved end residues are part of each CDR3. Fields, in order: D gene, V gene, clone size, J gene, CDR3 DNA, CDR3 protein. A D gene is named only where the DNA matches it firmly. Clone size is stated in some rows and not others, as once, few, many or a class when expanded.

-	TRBV9	-	TRBJ1-6	TGTGCCAGCAGCGTAGGGCAGGAAGATTCACCCCTCCACTTT	CASSVGQEDSPLHF
-	TRBV5-3	-	TRBJ1-1	TGTGCCAGAAGCTTGGATATCCGAGGTGGGACTGAAGCTTTCTTT	CARSLDIRGGTEAFF
-	TRBV27	-	TRBJ1-6	TGTGCCAGCAGTTTATGGAGTAATTCACCCCTCCACTTT	CASSLWSNSPLHF
TRBD1	TRBV10-1	once	TRBJ2-7	TGCGCCAGCAGTGAGTCGACAGGGGCCAACGAGCAGTACTTC	CASSESTGANEQYF
TRBD1	TRBV27	-	TRBJ2-3	TGTGCCAGCAGTCCCGGGACAGACACAGATACGCAGTATTTT	CASSPGTDTDTQYF
TRBD1	TRBV5-6	-	TRBJ1-6	TGTGCCAGCAGCTCCTTATTGGACAGGGTGGCCAATTCACCCCTCCACTTT	CASSSLLDRVANSPLHF
-	TRBV7-2	-	TRBJ1-2	TGTGCCAGCAGCCCTGATTTTACGGGGATACGTGACTACACCTTC	CASSPDFTGIRDYTF
TRBD2	TRBV19	-	TRBJ2-1	TGTGCCAGTAGTGTCCCGGGACTAGTTGGCAATGAGCAGTTCTTC	CASSVPGLVGNEQFF
TRBD1	TRBV18	-	TRBJ1-2	TGTGCCAGCTCGCAACAGGGGGCAAATGGCTACACCTTC	CASSQQGANGYTF
-	TRBV6-5	-	TRBJ2-7	TGTGCCAGCGCGCGGGGAAGGGACGAGCAGTACTTC	CASARGRDEQYF
TRBD1	TRBV30	-	TRBJ1-4	TGTGCCTGGGACCGGGACAGGGTCGGGGAAAAACTGTTTTTT	CAWDRDRVGEKLFF
TRBD1	TRBV6-5	once	TRBJ2-5	TGTGCCAGCAGGGGACAGGGGGCGGGAGAGACCCAGTACTTC	CASRGQGAGETQYF
-	TRBV18	once	TRBJ1-2	TGTGCCAGCTCGCCGGACAGCTACTATGGCTACACCTTC	CASSPDSYYGYTF
TRBD2	TRBV9	-	TRBJ2-7	TGTGCCAGCAGCGTAGGCGGGGGGACTTACTACGAGCAGTACTTC	CASSVGGGTYYEQYF
-	TRBV27	-	TRBJ1-2	TGTGCCAGCAGTTACTCCAGGGTTGGAGGCTACACCTTC	CASSYSRVGGYTF
-	TRBV15	-	TRBJ1-4	TGTGCCACCAGCAGAGATCCCCTTAGAGGCGGTAATGAAAAACTGTTTTTT	CATSRDPLRGGNEKLFF
TRBD2	TRBV19	-	TRBJ2-2	TGTGCCAGCCGAGGGGAGGGGCGGGGCACCGGGGAGCTGTTTTTT	CASRGEGRGTGELFF
-	TRBV14	-	TRBJ1-1	TGTGCCAGCAGCCAAGAGGACATCCGATGGGGCACTGAAGCTTTCTTT	CASSQEDIRWGTEAFF
-	TRBV6-5	-	TRBJ1-2	TGTGCCAGCAGTTCGCCCGCCCAGAACTATGGCTACACCTTC	CASSSPAQNYGYTF
-	TRBV15	once	TRBJ1-4	TGTGCCACCAGCAGGTATACTGCTGATGAAAAACTGTTTTTT	CATSRYTADEKLFF
TRBD2	TRBV6-5	-	TRBJ2-1	TGTGCCAGCCGAACTAGCGGGGGAAATGAGCAGTTCTTC	CASRTSGGNEQFF
-	TRBV2	-	TRBJ1-5	TGTGCCAGCAGTTATGACAGTAGCAATCAGCCCCAGCATTTT	CASSYDSSNQPQHF
TRBD1	TRBV9	-	TRBJ2-3	TGTGCCAGCAGCGTAGATTCTAGGACAGGCTCCACAGATACGCAGTATTTT	CASSVDSRTGSTDTQYF
-	TRBV10-3	-	TRBJ1-6	TGTGCCATCAGTGAGTCAATGTGGAGGGGCTCCCCCCTCCACTTT	CAISESMWRGSPLHF
-	TRBV13	-	TRBJ2-1	TGTGCCAGCAGCCGCGGGGAGATCCATGAGCAGTTCTTC	CASSRGEIHEQFF
TRBD1	TRBV23-1	-	TRBJ2-1	TGCGCCAGCAGATACCGGGACAGGGTCTTCGATGAGCAGTTCTTC	CASRYRDRVFDEQFF
TRBD1	TRBV23-1	-	TRBJ1-6	TGCGCCAGCAGTCAACGACAGGGGAATAATTCACCCCTCCACTTT	CASSQRQGNNSPLHF
TRBD2	TRBV19	-	TRBJ2-7	TGTGCCAGTAGTATGGGACTAGCGAGTTACGAGCAGTACTTC	CASSMGLASYEQYF
-	TRBV3-1/TRBV3-2	-	TRBJ2-5	TGTGCCAGCAGCCAAGATGGGCAGGTCCTACCTAAAGAGACCCAGTACTTC	CASSQDGQVLPKETQYF
-	TRBV7-8	-	TRBJ1-1	TGTGCCAGCAGCTTGCAGGGGCCCCTGGGGGCTTTCTTT	CASSLQGPLGAFF
-	TRBV27	-	TRBJ1-2	TGTGCCAGCAGTTCCGCAGGGCACTATGGCTACACCTTC	CASSSAGHYGYTF
TRBD2	TRBV5-6	-	TRBJ2-3	TGTGCCAGCAGCTCGCTAGCGGGGGTCATCACAGATACGCAGTATTTT	CASSSLAGVITDTQYF
-	TRBV19	-	TRBJ1-6	TGTGCCAGTAGGGCAGTGGACAGCTCCTATAATTCACCCCTCCACTTT	CASRAVDSSYNSPLHF
TRBD1	TRBV7-6	once	TRBJ1-2	TGTGCCAGCAGCGCGCGAAGCCCGGACAGGGTGGATGATGGCTACACCTTC	CASSARSPDRVDDGYTF
-	TRBV30	-	TRBJ1-5	TGTGCCTGGAGTGTACGGGACAATCAGCCCCAGCATTTT	CAWSVRDNQPQHF
-	TRBV11-3	-	TRBJ2-7	TGTGCCAGCAGTACCGAGGGTATTCTCTACGAGCAGTACTTC	CASSTEGILYEQYF
-	TRBV3-1/TRBV3-2	-	TRBJ1-2	TGTGCCAGCAGCCAAGGAGGCACGGACTATGGCTACACCTTC	CASSQGGTDYGYTF
-	TRBV5-1	-	TRBJ1-2	TGCGCCAGCAGCTTGTACGGTGTGCGTCCCTATGGCTACACCTTC	CASSLYGVRPYGYTF
TRBD2	TRBV11-3	-	TRBJ2-3	TGTGCCAGCAGCTTAGTCCGGGGGGGGCCAGATACGCAGTATTTT	CASSLVRGGPDTQYF
-	TRBV3-1/TRBV3-2	-	TRBJ2-7	TGTGCCAGCAGCCAACTAGGGGGCTACGAGCAGTACTTC	CASSQLGGYEQYF
-	TRBV3-1/TRBV3-2	-	TRBJ1-5	TGTGCCAGCAGCCCCCGGACAGATAGTCAGCCCCAGCATTTT	CASSPRTDSQPQHF